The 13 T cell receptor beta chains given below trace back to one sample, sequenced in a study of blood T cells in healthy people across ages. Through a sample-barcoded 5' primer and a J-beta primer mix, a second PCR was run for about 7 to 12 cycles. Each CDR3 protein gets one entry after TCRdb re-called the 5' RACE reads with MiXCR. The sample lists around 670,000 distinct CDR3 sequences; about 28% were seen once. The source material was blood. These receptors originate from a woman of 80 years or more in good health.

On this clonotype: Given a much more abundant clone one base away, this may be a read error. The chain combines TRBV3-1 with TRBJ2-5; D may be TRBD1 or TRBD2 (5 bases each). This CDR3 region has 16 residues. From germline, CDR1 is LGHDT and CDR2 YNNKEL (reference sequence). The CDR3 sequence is CVSSQGAGTGKETQYF. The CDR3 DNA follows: TGTGTCAGCAGCCAGGGTGCCGGGACGGGAAAAGAGACCCAGTACTTC.

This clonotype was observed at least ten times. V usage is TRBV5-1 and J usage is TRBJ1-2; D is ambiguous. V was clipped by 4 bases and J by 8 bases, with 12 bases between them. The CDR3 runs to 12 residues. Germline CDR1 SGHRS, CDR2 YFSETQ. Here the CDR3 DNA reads TGCGCCAGCAGCCCCATTTCCGGGGGCTACACCTTC. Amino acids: CASSPISGGYTF.

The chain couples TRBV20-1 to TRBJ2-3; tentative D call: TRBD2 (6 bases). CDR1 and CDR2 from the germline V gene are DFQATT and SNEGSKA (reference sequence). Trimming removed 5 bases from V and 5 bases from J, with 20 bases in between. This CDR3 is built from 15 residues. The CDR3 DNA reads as TGCAGTGCTGAGCCGGGGAGCGGGCCTGGAGATACGCAGTATTTT. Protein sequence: CSAEPGSGPGDTQYF.

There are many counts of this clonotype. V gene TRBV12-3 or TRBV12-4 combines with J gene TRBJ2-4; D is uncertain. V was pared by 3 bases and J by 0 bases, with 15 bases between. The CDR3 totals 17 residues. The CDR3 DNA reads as TGTGCCAGCAGTTTTCAGGCTGACCTTCGAGCCAAAAACATTCAGTACTTC. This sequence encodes CASSFQADLRAKNIQYF.

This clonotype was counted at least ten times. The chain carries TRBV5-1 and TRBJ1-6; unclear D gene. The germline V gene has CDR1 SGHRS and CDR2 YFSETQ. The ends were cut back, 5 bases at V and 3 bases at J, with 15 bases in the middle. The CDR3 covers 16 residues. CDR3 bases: TGCGCCAGCAGGGAACGGGGAGAAAACTATAATTCACCCCTCCACTTT. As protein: CASRERGENYNSPLHF.

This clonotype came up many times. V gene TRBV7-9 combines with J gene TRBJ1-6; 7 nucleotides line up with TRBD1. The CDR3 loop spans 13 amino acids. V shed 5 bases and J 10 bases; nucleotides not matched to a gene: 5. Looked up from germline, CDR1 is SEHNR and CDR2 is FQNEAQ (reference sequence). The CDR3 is CASSETGLSPLHF. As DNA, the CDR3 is TGTGCCAGCAGCGAGACAGGGTTGTCACCCCTCCACTTT.

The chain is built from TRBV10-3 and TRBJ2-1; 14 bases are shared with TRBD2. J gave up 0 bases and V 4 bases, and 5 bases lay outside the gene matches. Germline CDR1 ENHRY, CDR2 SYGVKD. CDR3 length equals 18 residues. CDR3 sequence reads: CAISGLAGGANSYNEQFF. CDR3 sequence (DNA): TGTGCCATCAGTGGACTAGCGGGGGGGGCAAACTCCTACAATGAGCAGTTCTTC.

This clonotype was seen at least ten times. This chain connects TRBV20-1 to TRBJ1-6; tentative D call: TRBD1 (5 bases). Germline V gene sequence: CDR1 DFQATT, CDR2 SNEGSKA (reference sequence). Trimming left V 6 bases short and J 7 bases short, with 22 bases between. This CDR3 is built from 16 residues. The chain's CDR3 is CSAVHRLPSGNSPLHF. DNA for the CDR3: TGCAGTGCGGTTCACAGGTTACCTTCGGGAAATTCACCCCTCCACTTT.

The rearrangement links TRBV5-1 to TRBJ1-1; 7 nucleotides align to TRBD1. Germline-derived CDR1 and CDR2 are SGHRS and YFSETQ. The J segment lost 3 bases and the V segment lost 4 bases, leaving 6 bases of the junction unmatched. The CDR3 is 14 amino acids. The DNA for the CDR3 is TGCGCCAGCAGCACCTCTGGACAGGACACTGAAGCTTTCTTT. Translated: CASSTSGQDTEAFF.

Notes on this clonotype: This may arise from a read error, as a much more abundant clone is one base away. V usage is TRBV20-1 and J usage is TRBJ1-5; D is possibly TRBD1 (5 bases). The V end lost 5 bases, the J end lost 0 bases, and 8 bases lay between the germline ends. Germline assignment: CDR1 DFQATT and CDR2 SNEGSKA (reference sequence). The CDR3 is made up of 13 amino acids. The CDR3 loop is CSAGALSNQPQHF. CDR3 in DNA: TGCAGTGCTGGGGCGCTTAGCAATCAGCCCCAGCATTTT.

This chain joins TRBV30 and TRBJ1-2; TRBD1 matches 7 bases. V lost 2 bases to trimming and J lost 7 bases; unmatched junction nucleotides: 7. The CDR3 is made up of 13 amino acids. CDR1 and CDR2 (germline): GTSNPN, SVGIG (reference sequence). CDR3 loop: CAWSPRQGTGYTF. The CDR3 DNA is TGTGCCTGGAGTCCGAGACAGGGAACTGGCTACACCTTC.

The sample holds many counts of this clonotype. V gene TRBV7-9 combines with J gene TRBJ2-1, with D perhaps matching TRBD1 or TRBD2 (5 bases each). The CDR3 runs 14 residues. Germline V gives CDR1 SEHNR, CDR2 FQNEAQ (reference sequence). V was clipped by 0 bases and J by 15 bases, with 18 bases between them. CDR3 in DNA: TGTGCCAGCAGCTTAGCGGAGGCACAGGAAAAACCGTTCTTC. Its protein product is CASSLAEAQEKPFF.

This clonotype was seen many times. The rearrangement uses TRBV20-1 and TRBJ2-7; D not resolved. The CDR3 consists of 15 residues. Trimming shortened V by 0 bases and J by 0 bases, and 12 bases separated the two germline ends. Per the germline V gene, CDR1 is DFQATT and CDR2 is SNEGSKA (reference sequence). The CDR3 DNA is TGCAGTGCTAGAGATCTGTCTCGAGACTCCTACGAGCAGTACTTC. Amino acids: CSARDLSRDSYEQYF.